The entry that follows covers one T cell receptor beta chain sequence. As yet, its antigen is unknown. The data stem from a study of blood T cells in healthy people across ages. Looking at the study overall: Researchers report that template switching captured about one barcoded beta molecule per two T cells. Findings of the study overall: Age showed a roughly linear inverse relationship with TCR beta diversity per million T cells.

A J-beta primer mix and a sample-barcoded 5' primer were used in a second PCR of roughly 7 to 12 cycles. All samples yielded 3 million or more CDR3-containing paired-end reads. TCRdb used MiXCR to reprocess the 5' RACE reads, holding one entry per CDR3 protein. The repertoire holds around 1.5 million distinct CDR3 sequences, with about 35% as singletons. V was pared by 4 bases and J by 9 bases, with 16 bases of the junction left unmatched. Germline CDR1 reads MDHEN; CDR2 reads SYDVKM. CDR3 size: 17 residues. The chain uses TRBV28 and TRBJ2-1; TRBD2 aligns across 9 bases. The specimen sequenced was blood. This receptor was taken from a woman in her 30s in good health. The DNA of the CDR3 is TGTGCCAGCAGTTCTCCATATGGCGATAGCGGGAGAGGTGAGCAGTTCTTC. It yields the protein CASSSPYGDSGRGEQFF. The entire variable domain, with the rest obtained from reference TRBV28 and TRBJ2-1, is as follows: DVKVTQSSRYLVKRTGEKVFLECVQDMDHENMFWYRQDPGLGLRLIYFSYDVKMKEKGDIPEGYSVSREKKERFSLILESASTNQTSMYLCASSSPYGDSGRGEQFFGPGTRLTVL.